One sample yielded the 20 T cell receptor beta chains listed below, sequenced in a study of regulatory T cells in long-lasting Graves disease. Building the TCR beta libraries relied on iRepertoire HTBI primers, and CDR3 regions underwent Arm-PCR. TCRdb fed the multiplex PCR reads into MiXCR, producing one record per CDR3 protein. The data show hundreds of thousands of distinct CDR3 sequences, around a fifth seen once. Time point noted: persistent/refractory GD, antithyroid drugs over 5 years with positive TRAb. The TCR library was made from RNA that had been extracted from PBMCs in TRIzol. The material was peripheral blood mononuclear cells (PBMCs), obtained when the disease was refractory, from a patient treated with antithyroid drugs. All receptors derive from a female donor with Graves disease.

The V gene is TRBV28, the J gene TRBJ2-2, with D tentatively TRBD1 (5 bases). Germline V lookup: CDR1 MDHEN, CDR2 SYDVKM. The CDR3 has 18 residues. V gave up 0 bases and J gave up 3 bases, with 17 bases separating them. DNA of the CDR3: TGTGCCAGCAGTTTATGGTTCCTGGGGCCCCTCGACACCGGGGAGCTGTTTTTT. It codes for CASSLWFLGPLDTGELFF. Looking up the rest from reference TRBV28 and TRBJ2-2 gives the full variable domain: DVKVTQSSRYLVKRTGEKVFLECVQDMDHENMFWYRQDPGLGLRLIYFSYDVKMKEKGDIPEGYSVSREKKERFSLILESASTNQTSMYLCASSLWFLGPLDTGELFFGEGSRLTVL.

This clonotype was detected many times. The chain recombines TRBV6-5 with TRBJ2-7, with TRBD1 matching over 11 bases. V lost 4 bases to trimming and J lost 6 bases; unmatched junction nucleotides: 5. The CDR3 runs to 14 residues. Germline V lookup: CDR1 MNHEY, CDR2 SVGAGI. DNA of the CDR3: TGTGCCAGCAGTTCATCCGGGACAGGGGGCGAGCAGTACTTC. It yields the protein CASSSSGTGGEQYF.

This chain connects TRBV5-6 to TRBJ1-2, with a tentative D call TRBD1 (5 bases). V was pared by 4 bases and J by 3 bases, with 13 bases between. CDR1 and CDR2 from the germline V gene are SGHDT and YYEEEE. The CDR3 sequence is 14 residues long. CDR3 sequence reads: CASSRGRVDYGYTF. As DNA, the CDR3 is TGTGCCAGCAGCCGGGGGAGGGTCGACTATGGCTACACCTTC.

This clonotype occurred a few times. The chain joins TRBV12-5 to TRBJ1-2; maybe TRBD1 (5 bases). The CDR3 has 12 amino acids. Per germline, CDR1 LGHNT and CDR2 FRNRAP. Deletions cut 4 bases from V and 6 bases from J, with 9 bases between. In nucleotides, the CDR3 is TGTGCTAGTGGTTCCGACAGTCATGGCTACACCTTC. Its protein is CASGSDSHGYTF.

J is TRBJ2-7 and V is TRBV5-1, with D unresolved. Germline V gives CDR1 SGHRS, CDR2 YFSETQ. This CDR3 contains 15 residues. V shed 0 bases and J shed 3 bases, with 13 bases lying between them. CDR3 coding DNA: TGCGCCAGCAGCTTGGGCCCCGAGTTCTACTACGAGCAGTACTTC. This translates into CASSLGPEFYYEQYF.

This clonotype was detected only once. The chain carries TRBV20-1 and TRBJ1-2; perhaps TRBD1 as D (5 bases). Germline V gene sequence: CDR1 DFQATT, CDR2 SNEGSKA (reference sequence). The CDR3 runs 11 residues. V was pared by 8 bases and J by 8 bases, with 15 bases between. The CDR3 sequence: CSPPGGRGYTF. CDR3 DNA sequence: TGCAGTCCACCCGGGGGTAGGGGCTACACCTTC.

A word on this clonotype: With a much larger clone just one base away, this may be a read error. The chain links TRBV7-2 to TRBJ1-2, with 10 nucleotides matching TRBD1. This CDR3 contains 15 residues. Germline V gene sequence: CDR1 SGHTA, CDR2 FQGNSA. After removal of 5 bases from V and 4 bases from J, the junction contained 7 bases not matched to a gene. The DNA for the CDR3 is TGTGCCAGCAGCCCGAGGGACAGGGGTCTCTATGGCTACACCTTC. This encodes CASSPRDRGLYGYTF.

This clonotype came up many times. The rearrangement links TRBV7-3 to TRBJ2-5; TRBD1 matches at 9 bases. Germline values: CDR1 SGHTA, CDR2 FQGTGA. With 4 bases clipped from V and 4 bases from J, the junction kept 7 bases outside the gene matches. The CDR3 covers 15 residues. DNA of the CDR3: TGTGCCAGCAGCTCCGGGACAGGGATTTCAGAGACCCAGTACTTC. Amino acid sequence: CASSSGTGISETQYF.

V and J are TRBV9 and TRBJ1-6, with D possibly being TRBD1 (5 bases). In germline, CDR1 is SGDLS, CDR2 YYNGEE. V lost 3 bases and J 0 bases, leaving 10 bases between the germline ends. This CDR3 has 16 amino acids. In nucleotides, the CDR3 is TGTGCCAGCAGCGAATCGGGGGGCTCCTATAATTCACCCCTCCACTTT. Amino acid sequence: CASSESGGSYNSPLHF.

The table lists this clonotype with many counts. The chain uses TRBV28 and TRBJ1-1; perhaps TRBD1 as D (5 bases). The ends were cut back, 5 bases at V and 2 bases at J, with 15 bases in the middle. The CDR3 has 15 residues. The germline V gene has CDR1 MDHEN and CDR2 SYDVKM. The CDR3 reads CASSLSGLGNTEAFF. The CDR3 DNA follows: TGTGCCAGCAGTCTGTCGGGACTTGGAAACACTGAAGCTTTCTTT.

This clonotype was counted many times. This sequence joins TRBV7-6 and TRBJ2-2, with 7 bases that match TRBD1. Per the germline V gene, CDR1 is SGHVS and CDR2 is FNYEAQ. V was clipped by 5 bases and J by 2 bases; unmatched bases: 5. The CDR3 consists of 15 residues. CDR3 nucleotide sequence: TGTGCCAGCAGCATCGGGACAGTAAACACCGGGGAGCTGTTTTTT. It specifies CASSIGTVNTGELFF.

For this clonotype: At one end the junction does not follow the germline gene, possibly because of a read error. The chain links TRBV7-9 to TRBJ2-7; a weak D match, TRBD1 (5 bases). The germline gives CDR1 SEHNR, CDR2 FQNEAQ (reference sequence). CDR3 length: 14 residues. CDR3: CASSFSDRHYERYF. The CDR3, as DNA: TGTGCCAGCAGCTTCAGCGACAGACACTACGAGCGGTACTTC.

This chain links TRBV5-6 with TRBJ1-1; no reliable D call. The germline V and J ends were trimmed by 6 bases and 4 bases, with 10 bases remaining between them. Germline CDR1 and CDR2: SGHDT and YYEEEE. The length of the CDR3 is 12 residues. The CDR3 spells CASTRGSTEAFF. The CDR3 nucleotides read TGTGCCAGCACCCGTGGATCCACTGAAGCTTTCTTT.

This clonotype came up a few times. The gene calls are TRBV14 and TRBJ2-2; weak D call: TRBD2 (6 bases). The V gene's germline CDR1 is SGHDN and CDR2 FVKESK. Trimming removed 2 bases at V and 2 bases at J, with 12 bases between. This CDR3 comprises 16 residues. This CDR3 is CASSQWASDNTGELFF. CDR3 DNA sequence: TGTGCCAGCAGCCAATGGGCTAGCGACAACACCGGGGAGCTGTTTTTT.

This clonotype was picked up many times. The chain has TRBV5-6 and TRBJ1-2, with D possibly being TRBD1 (5 bases). Trimming stripped 2 bases from V and 0 bases from J, with 8 bases between. The V gene's germline CDR1 is SGHDT and CDR2 YYEEEE. The CDR3 sequence is 14 residues long. The CDR3 bases are TGTGCCAGCAGCTTCGACAGAGCTAACTATGGCTACACCTTC. This codes for CASSFDRANYGYTF.

The V gene is TRBV4-3, the J gene TRBJ2-2; possibly TRBD1 for D (6 bases). This CDR3 has 14 amino acids. Between the trimmed V and J ends, which lost 6 bases and 4 bases, there was a span of 12 bases. CDR1 LGHNA and CDR2 YSLEER come from the germline V gene. The CDR3 DNA is TGCGCCAGCAGTATACAGGGAAGCACCGGGGAGCTGTTTTTT. Encoded protein: CASSIQGSTGELFF.

This sequence joins TRBV6-1 and TRBJ1-5; D is unresolved. With 3 bases removed from V and 8 bases from J, the gap between germline ends came to 14 bases. The germline gives CDR1 MNHNS, CDR2 SASEGT. CDR3 length: 14 residues. The CDR3 region has the DNA TGTGCCAGCAGTGACCACTCCCCACCCGAGCCCCAGCATTTT. Translation: CASSDHSPPEPQHF.

This clonotype was found a few times. The chain recombines TRBV7-2 with TRBJ1-1, with D unclear. This CDR3 spans 14 amino acids. The V end lost 2 bases, the J end lost 11 bases, and 18 bases lay between the germline ends. CDR1 and CDR2 (germline): SGHTA, FQGNSA. The CDR3 protein is CASSLYGLGETAFF. The CDR3 DNA sequence: TGTGCCAGCAGCTTATATGGGCTTGGGGAAACGGCTTTCTTT.

This clonotype was seen ten or more times. The chain couples TRBV15 to TRBJ2-5, with D perhaps matching TRBD1 (6 bases). Trimming took 1 base from V and 6 from J, leaving 9 bases between them. CDR1 and CDR2 from the germline V gene are LNHNV and YYDKDF (reference sequence). This CDR3 comprises 13 residues. In DNA, the CDR3 is TGTGCCACCAGCAGAGGACAGGAAAAGACCCAGTACTTC. Amino acid sequence: CATSRGQEKTQYF.

This clonotype appeared many times. The rearrangement joins TRBV20-1 to TRBJ2-7; tentative D call: TRBD2 (5 bases). This CDR3 spans 13 amino acids. Deletions cut 1 base from V and 6 bases from J, with 13 bases between. The germline V gene encodes CDR1 DFQATT and CDR2 SNEGSKA (reference sequence). CDR3 bases: TGCAGTGCTAGAGCGGGGTTGGGTGGCGAGCAGTACTTC. Translation: CSARAGLGGEQYF.